This T cell receptor (beta chain) originates from a study of cytomegalovirus exposure and HLA in healthy donors. Germline V lookup: CDR1 MGHDK, CDR2 SYGVNS. CDR3 length equals 18 residues. V lost 3 bases, J lost 8 bases, and 12 bases stayed unmatched. Primers for the PCR totalled 60 Vbeta and 13 Jbeta. Only in-frame clones appear in the TCRdb table, and some are missing; sequencing was by immunoSEQ multiplex PCR. The repertoire holds roughly 180,000 clones, with 84% as singletons. Study-level results: Later analysis suggested most CMV-associated TCR beta chains were HLA-restricted. About 87% or about 30% of the time was how often most TCR beta V segments were productive, according to an earlier analysis.

A word on this clone: What it recognizes is unknown.

The chain joins TRBV25-1 to TRBJ2-1, with TRBD2 identical over 14 bases. Sample: PBMCs. The source is a girl aged 5 to 17 in good health and CMV-seropositive. Here the CDR3 reads CASSDPPRTSGGQDEQFF. As DNA, the CDR3 is TGTGCCAGCAGTGATCCCCCCCGGACTAGCGGGGGGCAAGATGAGCAGTTCTTC.